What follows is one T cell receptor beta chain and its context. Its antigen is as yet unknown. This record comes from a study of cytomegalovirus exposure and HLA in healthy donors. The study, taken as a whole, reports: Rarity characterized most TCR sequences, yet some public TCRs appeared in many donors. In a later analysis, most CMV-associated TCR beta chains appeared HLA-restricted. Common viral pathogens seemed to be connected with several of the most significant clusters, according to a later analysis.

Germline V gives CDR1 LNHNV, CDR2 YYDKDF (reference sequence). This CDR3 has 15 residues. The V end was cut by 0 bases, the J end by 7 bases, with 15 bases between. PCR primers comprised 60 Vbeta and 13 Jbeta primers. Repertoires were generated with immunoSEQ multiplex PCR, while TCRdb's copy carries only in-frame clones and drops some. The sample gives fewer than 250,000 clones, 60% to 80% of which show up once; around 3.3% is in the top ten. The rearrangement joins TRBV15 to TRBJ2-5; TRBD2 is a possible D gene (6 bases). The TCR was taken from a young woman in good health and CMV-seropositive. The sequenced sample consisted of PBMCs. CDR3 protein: CATSRDRGTPGTQYF. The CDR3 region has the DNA TGTGCCACCAGCAGAGATCGGGGGACCCCGGGGACCCAGTACTTC.